What follows are 16 T cell receptor beta chains derived from one specimen sequenced in a study of human T cells and chemical hapten exposure. TCRdb re-analysed the RACE reads in MiXCR, keeping a single row per CDR3 protein. This sample carries 300,000 to 450,000 distinct CDR3 sequences, about 4.4% of them seen once, and the ten largest clones take roughly 2.4%. As to time point: patch test 1, 2 weeks after DPC sensitization. This sample's treatment: therapeutic diphenylcyclopropenone sensitization with weekly scalp DPC. The sample in question was whole blood, obtained in connection with sensitization to the hapten diphenylcyclopropenone (DPC). These receptors all stem from a woman aged 45 to 65 with alopecia areata. Some clones in this sample may be carry-over from other donors' samples.

CDR3 sequence (DNA): TGTGCCAGCAGCTTAGTCCTCGCCACAGATACGCAGTATTTT. This codes for CASSLVLATDTQYF. The chain employs TRBV7-2 and TRBJ2-3; D remains ambiguous. This CDR3 spans 14 amino acids. V lost 1 base and J 2 bases, leaving 7 bases between the germline ends. The germline V gene encodes CDR1 SGHTA and CDR2 FQGNSA.

There are many counts of this clonotype. The chain employs TRBV28 and TRBJ2-3; TRBD1 agrees at 7 bases. The CDR3 is 17 amino acids. The germline CDR1 and CDR2 sequences are MDHEN and SYDVKM. The V segment lost 2 bases and the J segment 4 bases; nucleotides outside the gene matches: 12. CDR3 sequence: CASSLVAHPTGADTQYF. DNA of the CDR3: TGTGCCAGCAGTTTAGTAGCCCATCCTACAGGGGCAGATACGCAGTATTTT.

This clonotype was seen many times. The gene calls are TRBV7-8 and TRBJ1-6; D gene ambiguous. Looked up from germline, CDR1 is SGHVS and CDR2 is FQNEAQ. The ends were cut back, 5 bases at V and 7 bases at J, with 12 bases in the middle. The CDR3 covers 14 residues. The CDR3 here is CASSAKRENSPLHF. DNA of the CDR3: TGTGCCAGCAGCGCCAAGAGAGAGAATTCACCCCTCCACTTT.

Many counts were recorded for this clonotype. V usage is TRBV5-6 and J usage is TRBJ1-1; D is uncertain. This CDR3 has 14 residues. CDR1 and CDR2 (germline): SGHDT, YYEEEE. V shed 0 bases and J shed 1 base, with 7 bases lying between them. The CDR3 here is CASSLVSANTEAFF. DNA for the CDR3: TGTGCCAGCAGCTTGGTGTCTGCGAACACTGAAGCTTTCTTT.

In this sample, this clonotype turned up many times. The chain has TRBV12-3 or TRBV12-4 and TRBJ2-3, with 9 bases lining up with TRBD2. J was trimmed by 2 bases and V by 7 bases; bases with no gene match: 10. The CDR3 extends over 16 amino acids. The CDR3 nucleotides read TGTGCCAGCAAACGACTAGCGGCGGGTTCCACAGATACGCAGTATTTT. It translates to CASKRLAAGSTDTQYF.

This clonotype was detected many times. This rearrangement joins TRBV6-5 to TRBJ1-5, with 8 bases lining up with TRBD1. The V gene end was trimmed by 6 bases and the J gene end by 7 bases; junction bases not matched to a gene: 5. Germline V CDR1 and CDR2: MNHEY, SVGAGI. The CDR3 is 13 residues long. The DNA of the CDR3 is TGTGCCAGCAGAAAGGACAGGGCGCAGCCCCAGCATTTT. Amino acid sequence: CASRKDRAQPQHF.

This clonotype was counted at least ten times. The chain employs TRBV14 and TRBJ2-1, with D maybe TRBD2 (5 bases). V shed 1 base and J shed 15 bases, with 19 bases lying between them. CDR3 size: 14 residues. Germline V gene sequence: CDR1 SGHDN, CDR2 FVKESK. The CDR3 sequence is CASSQVNSARERFF. As DNA, the CDR3 is TGTGCCAGCAGCCAAGTGAATTCGGCTAGGGAGAGGTTCTTC.

This clonotype was detected many times. V gene TRBV12-3 or TRBV12-4 combines with J gene TRBJ1-3; D is perhaps TRBD1 (6 bases). V was cut by 7 bases and J by 0 bases, with 16 bases left in between. The CDR3 sequence is 16 residues long. Here the CDR3 reads CASITQGTSSGNTIYF. In nucleotides, the CDR3 is TGTGCCAGCATCACACAGGGCACTTCCTCTGGAAACACCATATATTTT.

This clonotype has a count of ten or more. This sequence joins TRBV12-3 or TRBV12-4 and TRBJ1-1, with unresolved D. The CDR3 length is 13 residues. Trimming pared 5 bases from V and 2 bases from J, leaving 9 bases between. The CDR3 protein is CASSPDSNTEAFF. CDR3 sequence (DNA): TGTGCCAGCAGTCCCGATTCAAACACTGAAGCTTTCTTT.

This clonotype showed up many times. The rearrangement links TRBV13 to TRBJ2-7, with TRBD2 matching over 7 bases. J gave up 2 bases and V 6 bases, and 7 bases lay outside the gene matches. The length of the CDR3 is 14 residues. Germline V lookup: CDR1 PRHDT, CDR2 FYEKMQ (reference sequence). The CDR3 DNA is TGTGCCAGCAGTCCGGGGGGAGGAACCTACGAGCAGTACTTC. It is translated as CASSPGGGTYEQYF.

At least ten counts were recorded for this clonotype. The chain is built from TRBV5-1 and TRBJ1-1, with D uncertain. The germline gives CDR1 SGHRS, CDR2 YFSETQ. V was clipped by 0 bases and J by 9 bases, with 21 bases between them. The CDR3 is 16 amino acids. For the CDR3, the DNA is TGCGCCAGCAGCTTGGGTCCTCTATGGGCGGATGATAAAGCTTTCTTT. This encodes CASSLGPLWADDKAFF.

This clonotype showed up just a few times. CDR3 loop: CASSQDSEEGAVEAFF. CDR3 coding DNA: TGTGCCAGCAGCCAAGATAGTGAGGAGGGGGCGGTTGAAGCTTTCTTT. The rearrangement links TRBV4-2 to TRBJ1-1; 7 bases agree with TRBD1. The CDR3 is 16 amino acids. V gave up 0 bases and J gave up 7 bases; unmatched junction bases: 11. Germline CDR1 LGHNA, CDR2 YNFKEQ.

V usage is TRBV20-1 and J usage is TRBJ1-3; the D is unclear. Trimming cost V 0 bases and J 0 bases, with 15 bases left between them. CDR3 length equals 17 residues. Per the germline V gene, CDR1 is DFQATT and CDR2 is SNEGSKA (reference sequence). The CDR3 bases are TGCAGTGCTAGAGACCCGTCTGGGGATTTCTCTGGAAACACCATATATTTT. Protein sequence: CSARDPSGDFSGNTIYF.

This clonotype was counted ten times or more. The rearrangement links TRBV6-5 to TRBJ2-7, with TRBD1 matching 10 bases. Germline V gene sequence: CDR1 MNHEY, CDR2 SVGAGI. The CDR3 consists of 14 residues. Germline trimming cut 4 bases from V and 5 bases from J; bases unmatched to any gene: 5. This chain's CDR3 is CASSFSGTGDEQYF. The CDR3 DNA sequence: TGTGCCAGCAGTTTCTCCGGGACAGGGGACGAGCAGTACTTC.

This chain uses TRBV6-1 with TRBJ1-5; a weak D match, TRBD1 (5 bases). The CDR3 runs 14 residues. Germline V gene sequence: CDR1 MNHNS, CDR2 SASEGT. Trimming removed 7 bases from V and 1 base from J, with 11 bases in between. CDR3: CASTGRDSNQPQHF. The CDR3, as DNA: TGTGCCAGCACAGGGAGGGACAGCAATCAGCCCCAGCATTTT.

This clonotype was recorded at least ten times. This sequence joins TRBV5-5 and TRBJ2-4, with D perhaps TRBD2 (6 bases). Germline V gives CDR1 SGHKS, CDR2 YYEKEE (reference sequence). With 4 bases removed from V and 7 bases from J, the gap between germline ends came to 15 bases. This CDR3 comprises 14 residues. The CDR3 DNA follows: TGTGCCAGCAGCCGGGACTCTTGGGCCAACATTCAGTACTTC. Translated: CASSRDSWANIQYF.